The T cell receptor (beta chain) under discussion was sequenced for a study of T cells after posttransplantation cyclophosphamide. The study, taken as a whole, reports: After PTCy, TRB diversity resembled that of CNI/methotrexate controls. Skin or GI-infiltrating T cells shared few TRB sequences with blood. Later post-transplant blood repertoires were often dominated by donor CD8+ memory clones.

The data were produced by immunoSEQ multiplex PCR, yet TCRdb's version contains in-frame clones alone and is incomplete. This repertoire shows 45,000 to 65,000 clones, approximately 94% found once; its top ten account for 2.9%. Details on this clone: Its antigen is undetermined.

On the day of bone marrow donation, the related graft donor provided peripheral blood. Trimming cost V 2 bases and J 2 bases; bases outside gene matches: 0. There are 13 residues in the CDR3. CDR1 is SGHRS and CDR2 is YFSETQ in the germline V gene. This receptor was taken from a young woman in good health and a related stem cell transplant donor. Sequencing was done on a sample of PBMCs. This chain joins TRBV5-1 and TRBJ2-7; 8 bases line up with TRBD2. CDR3 protein: CASSFGGAYEQYF. Here the CDR3 DNA reads TGCGCCAGCAGCTTCGGGGGGGCCTACGAGCAGTACTTC.